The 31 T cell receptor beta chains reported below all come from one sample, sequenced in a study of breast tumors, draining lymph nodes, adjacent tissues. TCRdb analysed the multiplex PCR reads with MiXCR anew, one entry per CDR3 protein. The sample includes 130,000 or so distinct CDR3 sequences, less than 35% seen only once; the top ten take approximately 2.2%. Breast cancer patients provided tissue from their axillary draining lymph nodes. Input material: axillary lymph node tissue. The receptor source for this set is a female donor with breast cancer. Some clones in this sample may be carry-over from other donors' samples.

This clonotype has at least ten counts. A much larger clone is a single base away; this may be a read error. CDR3 nucleotides: TGTGCCAGCAGTCTTAGCGGGGGAGACACCGGGGAGCTGTTTTTT. Its protein is CASSLSGGDTGELFF. The chain has TRBV6-6 and TRBJ2-2, with 9 nucleotides matching TRBD2. The CDR3 contains 15 residues. V lost 5 bases to trimming and J lost 3 bases; unmatched junction nucleotides: 4. From germline, CDR1 is MNHNY and CDR2 SVGAGI (reference sequence).

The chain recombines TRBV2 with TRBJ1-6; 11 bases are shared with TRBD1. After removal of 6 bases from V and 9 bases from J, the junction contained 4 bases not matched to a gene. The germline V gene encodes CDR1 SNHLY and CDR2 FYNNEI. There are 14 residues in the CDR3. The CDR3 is CASRRTGGGSPLHF. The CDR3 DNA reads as TGTGCCAGCAGACGGACAGGGGGCGGTTCACCCCTCCACTTT.

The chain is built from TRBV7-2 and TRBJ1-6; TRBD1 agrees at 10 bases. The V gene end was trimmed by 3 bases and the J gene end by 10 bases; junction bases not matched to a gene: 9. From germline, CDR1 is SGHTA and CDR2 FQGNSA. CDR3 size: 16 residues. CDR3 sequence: CASSFSGTGDLSPLHF. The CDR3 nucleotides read TGTGCCAGCAGCTTTTCCGGGACAGGGGATTTATCACCCCTCCACTTT.

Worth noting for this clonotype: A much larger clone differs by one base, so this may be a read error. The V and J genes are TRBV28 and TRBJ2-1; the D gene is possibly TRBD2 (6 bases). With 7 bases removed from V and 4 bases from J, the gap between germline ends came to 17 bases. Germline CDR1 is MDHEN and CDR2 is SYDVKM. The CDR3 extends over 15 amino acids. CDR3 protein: CASTPAGSGYNEQFF. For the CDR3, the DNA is TGTGCCAGCACCCCGGCGGGGTCAGGTTACAATGAGCAGTTCTTC. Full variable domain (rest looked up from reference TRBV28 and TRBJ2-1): DVKVTQSSRYLVKRTGEKVFLECVQDMDHENMFWYRQDPGLGLRLIYFSYDVKMKEKGDIPEGYSVSREKKERFSLILESASTNQTSMYLCASTPAGSGYNEQFFGPGTRLTVL.

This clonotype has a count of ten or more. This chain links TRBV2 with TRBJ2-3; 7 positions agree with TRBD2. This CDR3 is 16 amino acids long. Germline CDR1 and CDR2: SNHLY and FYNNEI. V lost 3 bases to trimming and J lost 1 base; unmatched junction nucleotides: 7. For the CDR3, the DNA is TGTGCCAGCAGTGACCCCATAGCGGGTGGCACAGATACGCAGTATTTT. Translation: CASSDPIAGGTDTQYF.

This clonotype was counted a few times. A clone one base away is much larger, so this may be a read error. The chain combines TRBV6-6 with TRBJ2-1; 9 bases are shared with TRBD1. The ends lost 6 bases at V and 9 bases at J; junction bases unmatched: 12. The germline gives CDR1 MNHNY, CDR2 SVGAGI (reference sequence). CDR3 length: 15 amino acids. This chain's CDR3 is CASRHSVQGAGEQFF. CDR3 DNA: TGTGCCAGCAGACACAGTGTACAGGGGGCAGGTGAGCAGTTCTTC.

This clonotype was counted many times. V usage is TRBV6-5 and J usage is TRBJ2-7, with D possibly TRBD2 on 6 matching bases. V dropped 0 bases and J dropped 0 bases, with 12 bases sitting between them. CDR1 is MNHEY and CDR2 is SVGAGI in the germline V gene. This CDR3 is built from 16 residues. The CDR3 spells CASSYSGGISSYEQYF. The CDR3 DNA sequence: TGTGCCAGCAGTTACTCGGGGGGTATAAGCTCCTACGAGCAGTACTTC.

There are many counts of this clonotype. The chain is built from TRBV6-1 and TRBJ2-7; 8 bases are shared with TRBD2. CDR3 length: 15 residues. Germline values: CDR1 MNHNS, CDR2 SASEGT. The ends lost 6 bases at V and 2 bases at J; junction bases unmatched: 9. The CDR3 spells CASRHPGGGTYEQYV. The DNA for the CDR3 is TGTGCCAGCAGGCACCCGGGGGGGGGAACCTACGAGCAGTACGTC.

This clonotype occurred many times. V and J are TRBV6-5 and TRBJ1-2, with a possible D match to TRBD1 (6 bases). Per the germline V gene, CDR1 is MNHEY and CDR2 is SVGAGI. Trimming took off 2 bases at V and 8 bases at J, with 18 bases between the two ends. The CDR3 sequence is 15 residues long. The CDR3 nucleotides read TGTGCCAGCAGTTACCGGGGGGCGGGAAGTCGAGGCTACACCTTC. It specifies CASSYRGAGSRGYTF.

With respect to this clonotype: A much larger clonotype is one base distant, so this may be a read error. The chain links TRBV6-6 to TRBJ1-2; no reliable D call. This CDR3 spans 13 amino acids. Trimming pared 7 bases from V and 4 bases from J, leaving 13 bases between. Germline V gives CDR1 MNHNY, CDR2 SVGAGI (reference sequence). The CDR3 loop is CASTQGRPYGYTF. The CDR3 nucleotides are TGTGCCAGCACCCAAGGGCGTCCCTATGGCTACACCTTC.

For the CDR3, the DNA is TGCGCCAGCAGCCTCCTTGGGCGGGGCAGGGTTGGCACAGATACGCAGTATTTT. It encodes CASSLLGRGRVGTDTQYF. This chain uses TRBV5-1 with TRBJ2-3; D is perhaps TRBD2 (6 bases). This CDR3 is 18 amino acids long. From germline, CDR1 is SGHRS and CDR2 YFSETQ. V shed 4 bases and J shed 1 base, with 22 bases lying between them.

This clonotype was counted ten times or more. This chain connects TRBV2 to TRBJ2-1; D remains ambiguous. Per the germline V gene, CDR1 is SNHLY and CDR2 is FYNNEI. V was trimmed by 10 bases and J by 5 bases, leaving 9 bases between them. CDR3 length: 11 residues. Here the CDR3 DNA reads TGTGCCACAGACCCGGACAATGAGCAGTTCTTC. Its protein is CATDPDNEQFF.

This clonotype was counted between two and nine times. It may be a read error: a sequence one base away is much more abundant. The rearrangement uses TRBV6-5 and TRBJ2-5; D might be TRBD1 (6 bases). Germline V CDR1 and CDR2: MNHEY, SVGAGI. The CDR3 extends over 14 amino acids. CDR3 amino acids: CACSRGTTRETQYF. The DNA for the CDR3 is TGTGCCTGCAGCCGAGGGACAACGAGAGAGACCCAGTACTTC.

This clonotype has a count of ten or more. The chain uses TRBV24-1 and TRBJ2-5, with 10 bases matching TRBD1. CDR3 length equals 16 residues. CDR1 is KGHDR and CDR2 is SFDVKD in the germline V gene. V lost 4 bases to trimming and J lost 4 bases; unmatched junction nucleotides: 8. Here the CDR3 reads CATSDPQGTGVETQYF. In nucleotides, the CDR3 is TGTGCCACCAGTGACCCACAAGGGACAGGGGTAGAGACCCAGTACTTC.

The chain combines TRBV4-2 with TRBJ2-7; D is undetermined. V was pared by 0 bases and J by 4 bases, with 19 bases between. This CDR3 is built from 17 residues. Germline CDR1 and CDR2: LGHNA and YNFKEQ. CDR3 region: CASSQDHVEHTSYEQYV. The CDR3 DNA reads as TGTGCCAGCAGCCAAGATCATGTGGAGCACACGTCGTACGAGCAGTACGTC.

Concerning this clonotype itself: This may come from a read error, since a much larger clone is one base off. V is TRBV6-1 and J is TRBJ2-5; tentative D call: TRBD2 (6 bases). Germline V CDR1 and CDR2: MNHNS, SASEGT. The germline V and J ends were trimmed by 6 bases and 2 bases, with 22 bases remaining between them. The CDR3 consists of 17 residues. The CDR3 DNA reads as TGTGCCAGCAGCTTTATTGCGGGATCATCTAGTCAAGAGACCCAGTACTTC. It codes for CASSFIAGSSSQETQYF.

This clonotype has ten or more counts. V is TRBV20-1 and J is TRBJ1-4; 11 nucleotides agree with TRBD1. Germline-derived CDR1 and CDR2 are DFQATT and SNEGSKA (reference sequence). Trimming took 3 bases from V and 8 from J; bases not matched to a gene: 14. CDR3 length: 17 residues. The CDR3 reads CSARGFGTGGRGEKLFF. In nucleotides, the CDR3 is TGCAGTGCTAGGGGCTTTGGGACAGGGGGTCGGGGGGAAAAACTGTTTTTT.

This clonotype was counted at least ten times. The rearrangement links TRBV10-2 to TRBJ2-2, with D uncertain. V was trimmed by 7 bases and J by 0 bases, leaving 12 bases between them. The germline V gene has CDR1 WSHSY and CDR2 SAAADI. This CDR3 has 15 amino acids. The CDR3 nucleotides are TGCGCCAGCATCCAGGTAGCACCGAACACCGGGGAGCTGTTTTTT. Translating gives CASIQVAPNTGELFF.

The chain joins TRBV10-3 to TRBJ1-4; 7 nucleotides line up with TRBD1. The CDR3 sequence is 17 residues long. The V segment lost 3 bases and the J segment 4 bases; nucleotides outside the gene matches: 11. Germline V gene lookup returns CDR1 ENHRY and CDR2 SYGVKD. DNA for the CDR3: TGTGCCATCAGTGATCCAAGCGGGGACAGAAATAATGAAAAACTGTTTTTT. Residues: CAISDPSGDRNNEKLFF.

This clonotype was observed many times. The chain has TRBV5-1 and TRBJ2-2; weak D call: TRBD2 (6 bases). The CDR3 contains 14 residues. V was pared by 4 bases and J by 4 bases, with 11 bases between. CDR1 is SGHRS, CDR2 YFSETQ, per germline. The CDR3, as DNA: TGCGCCAGCAGCGGAGGGGCCATCACCGGGGAGCTGTTTTTT. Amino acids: CASSGGAITGELFF.

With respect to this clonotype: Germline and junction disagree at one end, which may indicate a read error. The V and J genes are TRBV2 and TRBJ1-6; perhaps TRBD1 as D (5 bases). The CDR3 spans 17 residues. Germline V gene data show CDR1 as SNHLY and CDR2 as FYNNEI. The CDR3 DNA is TGTGCCAGCGGTGAAGAAGGGGTGTTGGTCTATAATTCACCCCTCCACTTT. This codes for CASGEEGVLVYNSPLHF.

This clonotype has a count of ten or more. The CDR3 DNA sequence: TGCGCCAGCAGCCAAGATGCCCAGACAGATACGCAGTATTTT. It specifies CASSQDAQTDTQYF. The chain couples TRBV4-1 to TRBJ2-3; D is undetermined. Between the trimmed V and J ends, which lost 0 bases and 3 bases, there was a span of 7 bases. CDR1 and CDR2 from the germline V gene are MGHRA and YSYEKL. The CDR3 spans 14 residues.

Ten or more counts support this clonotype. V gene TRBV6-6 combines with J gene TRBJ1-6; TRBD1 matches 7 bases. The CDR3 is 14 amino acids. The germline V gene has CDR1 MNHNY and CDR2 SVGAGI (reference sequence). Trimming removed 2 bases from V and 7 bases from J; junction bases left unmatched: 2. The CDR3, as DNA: TGTGCCAGCAGTTACGAGACAGGGAATTCACCCCTCCACTTT. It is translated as CASSYETGNSPLHF.

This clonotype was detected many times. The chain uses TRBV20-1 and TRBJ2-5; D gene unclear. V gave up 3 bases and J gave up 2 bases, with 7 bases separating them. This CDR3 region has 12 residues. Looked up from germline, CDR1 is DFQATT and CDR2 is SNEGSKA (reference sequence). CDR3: CSASSSQETQYF. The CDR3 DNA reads TGCAGTGCTAGCAGTAGTCAAGAGACCCAGTACTTC.

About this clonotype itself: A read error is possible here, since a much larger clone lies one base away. CDR3 DNA sequence: TGTGCCAGCAGCTTAGACAGCCCGGCCGGGGACGAGCAGTACTTC. Amino acid sequence: CASSLDSPAGDEQYF. The genes are TRBV11-2 and TRBJ2-7; the D gene is possibly TRBD2 (5 bases). This CDR3 is 15 amino acids long. Germline V gene data show CDR1 as SGHAT and CDR2 as FQNNGV. Trimming cost V 0 bases and J 5 bases, with 14 bases left between them.

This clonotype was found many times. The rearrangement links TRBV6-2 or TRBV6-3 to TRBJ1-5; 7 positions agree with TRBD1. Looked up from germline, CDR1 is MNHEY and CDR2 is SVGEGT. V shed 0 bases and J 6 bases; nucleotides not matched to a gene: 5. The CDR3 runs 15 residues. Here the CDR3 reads CASSYSRGRSQPQHF. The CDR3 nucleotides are TGTGCCAGCAGTTACTCGAGGGGGCGCTCTCAGCCCCAGCATTTT.

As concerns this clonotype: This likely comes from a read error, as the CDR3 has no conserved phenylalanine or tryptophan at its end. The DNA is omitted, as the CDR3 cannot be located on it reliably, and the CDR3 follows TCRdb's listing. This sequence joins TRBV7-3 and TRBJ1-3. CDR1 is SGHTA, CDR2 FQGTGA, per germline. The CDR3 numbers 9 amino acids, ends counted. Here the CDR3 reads CASSRSGGA.

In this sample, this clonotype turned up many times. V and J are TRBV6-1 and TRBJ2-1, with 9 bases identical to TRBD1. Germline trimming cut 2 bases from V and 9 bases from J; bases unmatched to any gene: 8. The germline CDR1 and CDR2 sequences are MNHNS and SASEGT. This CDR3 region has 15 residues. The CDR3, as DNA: TGTGCCAGCAGTGAAAAACAGGGGGCGCCCCCTGAGCAGTTCTTC. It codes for CASSEKQGAPPEQFF.

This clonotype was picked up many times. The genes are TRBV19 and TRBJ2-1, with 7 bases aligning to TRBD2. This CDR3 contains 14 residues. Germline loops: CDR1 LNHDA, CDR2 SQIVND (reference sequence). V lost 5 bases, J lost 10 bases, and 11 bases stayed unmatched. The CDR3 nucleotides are TGTGCCAGTAGTTCAGCGGGACCAAGGCTGGAGCAGTTCTTC. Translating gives CASSSAGPRLEQFF. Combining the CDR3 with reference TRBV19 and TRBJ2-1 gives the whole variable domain DGGITQSPKYLFRKEGQNVTLSCEQNLNHDAMYWYRQDPGQGLRLIYYSQIVNDFQKGDIAEGYSVSREKKESFPLTVTSAQKNPTAFYLCASSSAGPRLEQFFGPGTRLTVL.

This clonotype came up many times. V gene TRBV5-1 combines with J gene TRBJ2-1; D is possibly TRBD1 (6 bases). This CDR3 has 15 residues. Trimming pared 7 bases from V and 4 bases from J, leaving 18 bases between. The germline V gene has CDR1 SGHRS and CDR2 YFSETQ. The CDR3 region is CASAPPGQAYNEQFF. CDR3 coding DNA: TGCGCCAGCGCCCCCCCGGGACAAGCTTACAATGAGCAGTTCTTC.

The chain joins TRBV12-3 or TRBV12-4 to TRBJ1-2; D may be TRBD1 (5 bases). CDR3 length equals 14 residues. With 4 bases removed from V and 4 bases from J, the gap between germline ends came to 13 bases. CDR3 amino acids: CASSSRGNPYGYTF. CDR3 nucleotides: TGTGCCAGCAGTTCCCGGGGGAACCCCTATGGCTACACCTTC.